In its sample, the clone carrying this TCR beta chain was seen a few times. Its cognate antigen is unknown. The time point here: sample taken at primary tumor resection. Without sorting, whole RNA was sequenced from tumor, nontumor lung or frozen PBMC. TCR cDNA molecules each carried a unique molecular identifier. TCRdb passed the 5' RACE reads through MiXCR, listing each CDR3 protein once. This sample yields about 92,000 distinct CDR3 sequences, of which roughly 12% are seen a single time; about two fifths belongs to the top ten. V lost 0 bases and J 0 bases, leaving 4 bases between the germline ends. The CDR3 is 15 residues long. Germline V gene lookup returns CDR1 SGHRS and CDR2 YFSETQ. The source of the sample is a study of spatial heterogeneity in lung cancer. Study information: Sequences of the beta chain were consistently detected in greater numbers than alpha-chain sequences.

The study, taken as a whole, reports: There were more appearances of ubiquitous expanded tumor TCRs in blood at resection than at follow-up.

This clonotype was sampled from a male donor with early-stage non-small cell lung cancer. Sequenced here: PBMCs, sampled at surgery. The rearrangement joins TRBV5-1 to TRBJ2-6, with D hard to call. The CDR3: CASSLGASGANVLTF. In nucleotides, the CDR3 is TGCGCCAGCAGCTTGGGGGCCTCTGGGGCCAACGTCCTGACTTTC.